This T cell receptor beta chain was obtained from a study of regulatory T cells in long-lasting Graves disease. Turning to the study itself: The study counted Graves' disease as persistent given over 5 years of antithyroid drugs and positive TSH receptor antibodies. Overall study results and limits: It was in persistent disease that TRBV28, TRBJ1-2 and TRBJ2-5 were favored. Relative to new patients (around 1,000), persistent patients exhibited greater sharing of public clonotypes (2,741).

Time point meaning: persistent/refractory GD, antithyroid drugs over 5 years with positive TRAb. With RNA extracted from PBMCs as input, the TCR library was made. Tubes containing EDTA received roughly 9 milliliters of drawn peripheral blood. This clonotype was recorded at least ten times. Its antigen is unknown. The CDR3 is 13 amino acids. Losses at the gene ends were 3 bases for V and 6 bases for J; bases not matched to a gene: 2. Looked up from germline, CDR1 is MNHEY and CDR2 is SMNVEV (reference sequence). Through Arm-PCR of CDR3 regions and iRepertoire HTBI primers, TCR beta libraries were built. One entry per CDR3 protein, called by TCRdb with MiXCR from the multiplex PCR reads. This sample yields under 500,000 distinct CDR3 sequences, of which less than 25% are seen a single time; 7% to 10% belongs to the top ten.

This sample comprised peripheral blood mononuclear cells (PBMCs), obtained when the disease was refractory, from a patient treated with antithyroid drugs. The receptor's source is a female donor with Graves disease. This chain uses TRBV27 with TRBJ2-1, with 7 positions matching TRBD2. DNA for the CDR3: TGTGCCAGCAGTTTCAGCGGGACCAATGAGCAGTTCTTC. It translates to CASSFSGTNEQFF.